The 26 T cell receptor beta chains below all came from one sample that was sequenced in a study of technical replicates of blood from several donors. Method: immunoSEQ multiplex PCR; TCRdb's copy keeps in-frame clones and lacks some. The sample consists of around 89,000 clones, about 94% of them appearing once. The sample taken for sequencing was T cells isolated from PBMCs. These receptors were collected from a human donor in good health.

The chain couples TRBV9 to TRBJ1-3; D gene ambiguous. CDR1 is SGDLS and CDR2 is YYNGEE in the germline V gene. Trimming pared 3 bases from V and 0 bases from J, leaving 10 bases between. The CDR3 extends over 15 amino acids. In DNA form, the CDR3 reads TGTGCCAGCAGCGCAGGACTGTCCTCTGGAAACACCATATATTTT. This codes for CASSAGLSSGNTIYF.

The chain combines TRBV5-3 with TRBJ2-3, with D possibly matching TRBD2 (6 bases). TRBV5-3 is labeled an ORF, and its function is uncertain. V lost 3 bases, J lost 0 bases, and 8 bases lay in between. This CDR3 is built from 14 residues. In DNA, the CDR3 is TGTGCCAGAAGCTCAAGCGGGAGCACAGATACGCAGTATTTT. Translating gives CARSSSGSTDTQYF.

The CDR3 DNA is TGCGCCAGCAGCCCTCGACTAGTACTCTTGATGGAGCAGTTCTTC. Its translation: CASSPRLVLLMEQFF. The chain couples TRBV4-1 to TRBJ2-1; possible D gene TRBD2, 6 bases. The CDR3 length is 15 residues. The V end was cut by 4 bases, the J end by 10 bases, with 20 bases between. The germline V gene has CDR1 MGHRA and CDR2 YSYEKL.

This chain uses TRBV7-6 with TRBJ2-2; 7 positions agree with TRBD1. Germline V gene data show CDR1 as SGHVS and CDR2 as FNYEAQ. The CDR3 sequence is 14 residues long. Germline trimming cut 7 bases from V and 5 bases from J; bases unmatched to any gene: 7. CDR3 region: CASTPGRGTGELFF. The CDR3 region has the DNA TGTGCCAGCACCCCCGGCAGGGGGACCGGGGAGCTGTTTTTT.

The CDR3 spells CSNRGGGETQYF. The CDR3 nucleotides read TGCAGCAATCGGGGGGGAGGAGAGACCCAGTACTTC. V usage is TRBV29-1 and J usage is TRBJ2-5; 8 bases fit TRBD2. Germline V lookup: CDR1 SQVTM, CDR2 ANQGSEA. With 8 bases clipped from V and 4 bases from J, the junction kept 6 bases outside the gene matches. The CDR3 has 12 residues.

The chain links TRBV4-2 to TRBJ2-2; 11 bases are shared with TRBD2. This CDR3 is 16 amino acids long. V lost 6 bases to trimming and J lost 3 bases; unmatched junction nucleotides: 6. Germline assignment: CDR1 LGHNA and CDR2 YNFKEQ. CDR3 region: CASRTGTSGYTGELFF. The CDR3, as DNA: TGTGCCAGCAGAACCGGGACTAGCGGATACACCGGGGAGCTGTTTTTT.

The rearrangement links TRBV28 to TRBJ1-4; D is possibly TRBD1 (6 bases). Germline V CDR1 and CDR2: MDHEN, SYDVKM. V was cut by 5 bases and J by 4 bases, with 23 bases left in between. The CDR3 runs to 18 residues. CDR3 amino acids: CASSLTFLMGTLNEKLFF. Here the CDR3 DNA reads TGTGCCAGCAGTCTAACTTTCCTTATGGGGACACTTAATGAAAAACTGTTTTTT.

This sequence joins TRBV6-1 and TRBJ2-7; D possibly corresponds to TRBD1 (7 bases). Germline CDR1 is MNHNS and CDR2 is SASEGT. The CDR3 is made up of 14 amino acids. The V end lost 8 bases, the J end lost 1 base, and 15 bases lay between the germline ends. CDR3 sequence reads: CASVTPGGSYEQYF. DNA for the CDR3: TGTGCCAGCGTCACACCAGGGGGGTCCTACGAGCAGTACTTC.

This clone was counted only a few times. V and J are TRBV4-1 and TRBJ1-2; no reliable D call. This CDR3 spans 14 amino acids. In germline, CDR1 is MGHRA, CDR2 YSYEKL. The V gene lost 0 bases and the J gene lost 4 bases, with 9 bases spanning the gap. The CDR3 DNA is TGCGCCAGCAGCCAAGAAGCAGAGGGCTATGGCTACACCTTC. Residues: CASSQEAEGYGYTF.

Here the CDR3 reads CASSLGTGGYYGYTF. Here the CDR3 DNA reads TGCGCCAGCAGCTTGGGGACAGGGGGATACTATGGCTACACCTTC. This chain joins TRBV5-1 and TRBJ1-2; TRBD1 agrees at 10 bases. The CDR3 sequence is 15 residues long. CDR1 and CDR2 from the germline V gene are SGHRS and YFSETQ. The V and J ends lost 0 bases and 3 bases, in that order; junction bases with no gene match: 2. The whole variable domain, filled in from reference TRBV5-1 and TRBJ1-2, reads KAGVTQTPRYLIKTRGQQVTLSCSPISGHRSVSWYQQTPGQGLQFLFEYFSETQRNKGNFPGRFSGRQFSNSRSEMNVSTLELGDSALYLCASSLGTGGYYGYTFGSGTRLTVV.

This chain links TRBV7-2 with TRBJ2-5, with 11 bases that match TRBD2. The length of the CDR3 is 16 residues. Germline lookup yields CDR1 SGHTA and CDR2 FQGNSA. Germline trimming cut 5 bases from V and 5 bases from J; bases unmatched to any gene: 10. CDR3 in DNA: TGTGCCAGCAGCAAGCCACCCGGGACTAGCGGTGAGACCCAGTACTTC. Amino acids: CASSKPPGTSGETQYF.

The chain uses TRBV5-6 and TRBJ2-7; 12 bases agree with TRBD1. CDR1 is SGHDT, CDR2 YYEEEE, per germline. The CDR3 loop spans 16 amino acids. Trimming removed 4 bases from V and 3 bases from J; junction bases left unmatched: 8. The CDR3 is CASSQGTGGEVYEQYF. CDR3 DNA sequence: TGTGCCAGCAGCCAGGGGACAGGGGGCGAGGTCTACGAGCAGTACTTC.

V gene TRBV5-4 combines with J gene TRBJ1-2; D remains unclear. V dropped 2 bases and J dropped 3 bases, with 11 bases sitting between them. The CDR3 is made up of 14 amino acids. Per the germline V gene, CDR1 is SGHNT and CDR2 is YYREEE (reference sequence). The CDR3 DNA follows: TGTGCCAGCAGCTTATTGGGAGTTGACTATGGCTACACCTTC. Translated: CASSLLGVDYGYTF. Complete variable domain (other parts from reference TRBV5-4 and TRBJ1-2): ETGVTQSPTHLIKTRGQQVTLRCSSQSGHNTVSWYQQALGQGPQFIFQYYREEENGRGNFPPRFSGLQFPNYSSELNVNALELDDSALYLCASSLLGVDYGYTFGSGTRLTVV.

This clone has a single count. This sequence joins TRBV5-1 and TRBJ2-7; D remains ambiguous. This CDR3 has 14 residues. Germline V gene lookup returns CDR1 SGHRS and CDR2 YFSETQ. V was shortened by 1 base and J by 3 bases, with 11 bases between the two germline ends. The CDR3 loop reads CASSLRGELYEQYF. CDR3 nucleotides: TGCGCCAGCAGCTTGCGTGGAGAACTCTACGAGCAGTACTTC.

Worth noting for this clone: Sequence at one end of the junction differs from germline and may be a read error. CDR3 sequence: CASSSGLFNEKLFF. CDR3 DNA sequence: TGTGCTAGCAGCTCGGGACTGTTTAATGAAAAACTGTTTTTT. The chain combines TRBV7-7 with TRBJ1-4; perhaps TRBD1 as D (5 bases). The germline CDR1 and CDR2 sequences are SSHAT and FNYEAQ (reference sequence). This CDR3 is built from 14 residues.

V and J are TRBV30 and TRBJ1-2; the match to TRBD1 covers 7 bases. The CDR3 spans 12 residues. The ends lost 3 bases at V and 4 bases at J; junction bases unmatched: 2. Germline V gene lookup returns CDR1 GTSNPN and CDR2 SVGIG (reference sequence). CDR3 loop: CAWSQGGYGYTF. CDR3 in DNA: TGTGCCTGGAGCCAGGGGGGCTATGGCTACACCTTC.

The rearrangement uses TRBV5-1 and TRBJ1-2; D remains ambiguous. Trimming took off 1 base at V and 0 bases at J, with 7 bases between the two ends. CDR3 length: 14 residues. The germline gives CDR1 SGHRS, CDR2 YFSETQ. The CDR3 protein is CASSLTPSNYGYTF. The CDR3 DNA reads as TGCGCCAGCAGCTTGACACCATCTAACTATGGCTACACCTTC.

The chain joins TRBV10-1 to TRBJ1-5; 7 positions agree with TRBD1. The trim removed 4 bases at V and 0 bases at J, leaving 12 bases unmatched. This CDR3 is 18 amino acids long. Germline-derived CDR1 and CDR2 are WNHNN and SYGVQD (reference sequence). Here the CDR3 DNA reads TGCGCCAGCAGTGGCCTACCGACAGGGCGATATAGCAATCAGCCCCAGCATTTT. This translates into CASSGLPTGRYSNQPQHF.

This clone was observed once. This chain uses TRBV19 with TRBJ1-2; D may be TRBD1 (5 bases). CDR1 LNHDA and CDR2 SQIVND come from the germline V gene (reference sequence). V gave up 8 bases and J gave up 4 bases, with 11 bases separating them. The CDR3 is 12 residues long. This CDR3 reads CASYAGFYGYTF. In nucleotides, the CDR3 is TGTGCCAGTTATGCAGGGTTCTATGGCTACACCTTC.

J is TRBJ2-7 and V is TRBV7-9, with a weak D call TRBD2 (5 bases). This CDR3 is built from 14 residues. Trimming removed 0 bases from V and 2 bases from J, with 8 bases in between. CDR1 SEHNR and CDR2 FQNEAQ come from the germline V gene (reference sequence). The CDR3 is CASSLAPRAYEQYF. The CDR3 bases are TGTGCCAGCAGCTTAGCGCCGCGGGCCTACGAGCAGTACTTC.

The V and J genes are TRBV7-3 and TRBJ2-2, with TRBD2 identical over 9 bases. The CDR3 is made up of 15 amino acids. Germline V gene data show CDR1 as SGHTA and CDR2 as FQGTGA. Germline trimming cut 3 bases from V and 6 bases from J; bases unmatched to any gene: 5. CDR3 region: CASSFIAGVAGELFF. In DNA, the CDR3 is TGTGCCAGCAGCTTTATAGCGGGGGTGGCCGGGGAGCTGTTTTTT.

This chain joins TRBV13 and TRBJ2-7, with 10 bases fitting TRBD2. Germline CDR1 is PRHDT and CDR2 is FYEKMQ (reference sequence). Trimming took 2 bases from V and 7 from J; bases not matched to a gene: 8. CDR3 length equals 15 residues. This CDR3 is CASSLPAGGPEEQYF. The DNA for the CDR3 is TGTGCCAGCAGCTTACCAGCGGGAGGGCCGGAAGAGCAGTACTTC.

This chain joins TRBV6-1 and TRBJ1-2; 12 positions match TRBD1. This CDR3 contains 14 residues. The V gene end was trimmed by 10 bases and the J gene end by 4 bases; junction bases not matched to a gene: 7. Germline loops: CDR1 MNHNS, CDR2 SASEGT. The CDR3 region has the DNA TGTGCCATGGGACAGGGGGCGGTAGGCTATGGCTACACCTTC. Amino acid sequence: CAMGQGAVGYGYTF.

CDR3 region: CASTSATQVVVSPQYF. In DNA, the CDR3 is TGTGCCAGCACCTCCGCCACTCAGGTGGTAGTCTCCCCCCAGTACTTC. The V gene is TRBV7-8, the J gene TRBJ2-5; the D is unclear. Germline CDR1 SGHVS, CDR2 FQNEAQ. V was pared by 7 bases and J by 9 bases, with 27 bases between. The CDR3 length is 16 residues.

The chain has TRBV10-2 and TRBJ1-2; 7 bases align to TRBD1. The CDR3 loop spans 14 amino acids. Losses at the gene ends were 6 bases for V and 4 bases for J; bases not matched to a gene: 8. Germline V gene sequence: CDR1 WSHSY, CDR2 SAAADI. CDR3 DNA sequence: TGCGCCAGCAGAGGGGACAGCAACATCTATGGCTACACCTTC. Translated: CASRGDSNIYGYTF.

This chain joins TRBV13 and TRBJ2-3; perhaps TRBD1 as D (6 bases). The CDR3 runs 12 residues. Trimming cost V 5 bases and J 6 bases, with 9 bases left between them. Germline values: CDR1 PRHDT, CDR2 FYEKMQ (reference sequence). The chain's CDR3 is CASSLGGDTQYF. The CDR3 bases are TGTGCCAGCAGCCTTGGGGGCGATACGCAGTATTTT.